This T cell receptor beta chain appears in the sequencing data of a study of cytomegalovirus exposure and HLA in healthy donors. CDR1 is MNHNY and CDR2 is SVGAGI in the germline V gene (reference sequence). The CDR3 length is 15 residues. Trimming pared 2 bases from V and 3 bases from J, leaving 13 bases between. The PCR had 60 Vbeta and 13 Jbeta primers. Generated by immunoSEQ multiplex PCR, the TCRdb table keeps only in-frame clones and is missing some. This sample has 90,000 to 150,000 clones, with around 73% found just once. On this clone: Antigen specificity is unknown.

Study-wide points: As confirmed in vitro, three CMV-associated chains were specific for CMV antigens.

The source of this sequence is a woman in her thirties or forties in good health and CMV-seropositive. The chain is built from TRBV6-6 and TRBJ1-1; D may be TRBD1 (6 bases). The specimen was PBMCs. CDR3 in DNA: TGTGCCAGCAGTTACGCGGGGGCTGGGGACACTGAAGCTTTCTTT. It codes for CASSYAGAGDTEAFF.